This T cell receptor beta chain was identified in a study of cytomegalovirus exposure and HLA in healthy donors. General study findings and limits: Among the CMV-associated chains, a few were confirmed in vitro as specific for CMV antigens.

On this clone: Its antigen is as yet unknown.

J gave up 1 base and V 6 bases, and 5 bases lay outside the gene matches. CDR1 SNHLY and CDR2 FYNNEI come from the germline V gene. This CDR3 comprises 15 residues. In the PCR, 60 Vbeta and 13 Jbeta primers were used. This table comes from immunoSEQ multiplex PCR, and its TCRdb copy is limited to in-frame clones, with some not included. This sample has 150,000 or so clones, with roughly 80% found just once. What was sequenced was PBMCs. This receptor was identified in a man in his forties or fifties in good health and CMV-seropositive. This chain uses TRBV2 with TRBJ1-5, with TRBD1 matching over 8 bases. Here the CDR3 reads CASSVDRGSNQPQHF. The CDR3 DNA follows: TGTGCCAGCAGCGTCGACAGGGGAAGCAATCAGCCCCAGCATTTT. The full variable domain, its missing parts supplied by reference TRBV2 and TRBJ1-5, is EPEVTQTPSHQVTQMGQEVILRCVPISNHLYFYWYRQILGQKVEFLVSFYNNEISEKSEIFDDQFSVERPDGSNFTLKIRSTKLEDSAMYFCASSVDRGSNQPQHFGDGTRLSIL.